The 21 T cell receptor beta chains given below trace back to one sample, sequenced in a study of OX40 agonist ivuxolimab in advanced cancers. This table comes from immunoSEQ multiplex PCR, and its TCRdb copy is limited to in-frame clones, with some not included. The repertoire has about 80,000 clones, more than 80% of them found once; the top ten carry more than 4%. The source was CD4+ or CD8+ T cells sorted from blood, collected in a trial of the OX40 agonist ivuxolimab. All receptors derive from an adult with an advanced solid tumor such as melanoma, head and neck, liver or kidney cancer.

This clone was detected once. CDR3 sequence (DNA): TGTGCCAGCAGCTTAATGGCGGGACAACCCTACGAGCAGTACTTC. This gives the protein CASSLMAGQPYEQYF. This chain links TRBV7-2 with TRBJ2-7, with D perhaps TRBD1 or TRBD2 (6 bases each). Trimming cost V 2 bases and J 2 bases, with 13 bases left between them. This CDR3 spans 15 amino acids. CDR1 is SGHTA, CDR2 FQGNSA, per germline.

The chain carries TRBV5-6 and TRBJ2-2; tentative D call: TRBD2 (5 bases). The CDR3 is made up of 17 amino acids. V shed 4 bases and J shed 2 bases, with 18 bases lying between them. In germline, CDR1 is SGHDT, CDR2 YYEEEE. The CDR3 coding sequence is TGTGCCAGCAGCCCTCTCTACCGGGGAGAAAACACCGGGGAGCTGTTTTTT. Amino acids: CASSPLYRGENTGELFF.

The DNA for the CDR3 is TGTGCCAGCTCACCACCGGGGCGGAGCACAGATACGCAGTATTTT. Residues: CASSPPGRSTDTQYF. V and J are TRBV18 and TRBJ2-3; TRBD1 might be the D (5 bases). V lost 0 bases and J 0 bases, leaving 7 bases between the germline ends. Germline V gives CDR1 KGHSH, CDR2 LQKENI. The CDR3 is made up of 15 amino acids.

This chain uses TRBV29-1 with TRBJ2-7; 7 positions match TRBD2. Germline V CDR1 and CDR2: SQVTM, ANQGSEA. The CDR3 runs to 12 residues. V shed 5 bases, J shed 5 bases, and the junction held 6 bases outside the gene matches. The CDR3 region has the DNA TGCAGCGTTTCGAGCGGGAACCACGAGCAGTACTTC. Its protein product is CSVSSGNHEQYF.

This clone was recorded only once. The chain is built from TRBV10-2 and TRBJ1-1; D is undetermined. The length of the CDR3 is 13 residues. V was clipped by 3 bases and J by 1 base, with 6 bases between them. The germline V gene encodes CDR1 WSHSY and CDR2 SAAADI. CDR3 amino acids: CASSDGGNTEAFF. The CDR3 region has the DNA TGCGCCAGCAGTGATGGTGGGAACACTGAAGCTTTCTTT.

The chain links TRBV11-3 to TRBJ2-4, with no clear D. V was shortened by 0 bases and J by 3 bases, with 12 bases between the two germline ends. Germline assignment: CDR1 SGHNT and CDR2 YENEEA. The CDR3 runs to 16 residues. The CDR3 nucleotides read TGTGCCAGCAGCTTAGAATTCGGGTCGGGCAAAAACATTCAGTACTTC. Translating gives CASSLEFGSGKNIQYF.

The V and J genes are TRBV30 and TRBJ2-1; the D gene is possibly TRBD1 (5 bases). V lost 2 bases, J lost 11 bases, and 10 bases lay in between. The CDR3 is 11 amino acids. Germline assignment: CDR1 GTSNPN and CDR2 SVGIG (reference sequence). CDR3 amino acids: CAWSSQGKQFF. CDR3 nucleotides: TGTGCCTGGAGTTCCCAGGGCAAGCAGTTCTTC.

The V and J genes are TRBV11-3 and TRBJ2-1; D remains ambiguous. The germline V and J ends were trimmed by 6 bases and 3 bases, with 6 bases remaining between them. Germline V gene sequence: CDR1 SGHNT, CDR2 YENEEA. This CDR3 is built from 12 residues. In nucleotides, the CDR3 is TGTGCCAGCAGTCCTAACTACAATGAGCAGTTCTTC. Amino acid sequence: CASSPNYNEQFF.

This clone was picked up one time. The chain is built from TRBV5-1 and TRBJ1-1, with D perhaps matching TRBD1 (5 bases). The germline gives CDR1 SGHRS, CDR2 YFSETQ. This CDR3 region has 14 residues. V lost 4 bases, J lost 2 bases, and 12 bases lay in between. CDR3 region: CASSLQGRNTEAFF. The CDR3 nucleotides read TGCGCCAGCAGCCTTCAGGGTCGAAACACTGAAGCTTTCTTT.

V usage is TRBV7-2 and J usage is TRBJ2-7, with D maybe TRBD2 (5 bases). The CDR3 is made up of 14 amino acids. CDR1 SGHTA and CDR2 FQGNSA come from the germline V gene. V was clipped by 3 bases and J by 3 bases, with 12 bases between them. The CDR3 loop is CASSLIPGFYEQYF. CDR3 nucleotide sequence: TGTGCCAGCAGCTTGATTCCGGGATTCTACGAGCAGTACTTC.

The V and J genes are TRBV7-9 and TRBJ1-2; 9 nucleotides agree with TRBD1. The CDR3 extends over 16 amino acids. J lost 4 bases, V lost 0 bases, and 6 bases had no gene match. CDR1 SEHNR and CDR2 FQNEAQ come from the germline V gene (reference sequence). This chain's CDR3 is CASSLALTGGGYGYTF. The CDR3 nucleotides are TGTGCCAGCAGCTTAGCGCTGACAGGGGGTGGCTATGGCTACACCTTC.

The chain carries TRBV5-4 and TRBJ2-7; TRBD2 might be the D (5 bases). V dropped 4 bases and J dropped 1 base, with 15 bases sitting between them. Looked up from germline, CDR1 is SGHNT and CDR2 is YYREEE (reference sequence). The CDR3 consists of 15 residues. CDR3 in amino acids: CASSAGGGTSYEQYF. The CDR3 DNA reads as TGTGCCAGCAGCGCTGGAGGCGGCACTTCCTACGAGCAGTACTTC.

Comment on this clone: One end of the junction varies from germline; a read error may be responsible. The chain uses TRBV9 and TRBJ2-3; 11 bases line up with TRBD2. CDR1 is SGDLS and CDR2 is YYNGEE in the germline V gene. The CDR3 is 15 amino acids. CDR3 residues: CASSGRAWGTDTQYF. CDR3 coding DNA: TGTGCCAGTAGCGGGAGGGCCTGGGGCACAGATACGCAGTATTTT.

This rearrangement joins TRBV9 to TRBJ2-5; 10 bases match TRBD2. Looked up from germline, CDR1 is SGDLS and CDR2 is YYNGEE. This CDR3 is built from 15 residues. Trimming at V came to 5 bases and at J to 5 bases, leaving 9 bases not matched to a gene. CDR3: CASRPGLASRETQYF. In DNA form, the CDR3 reads TGTGCCAGCAGGCCGGGACTAGCGAGTCGTGAGACCCAGTACTTC.

CDR3 sequence (DNA): TGTGCCACCAGCAGAGACCTCGGATCCGGCAAGAACACCATATATTTT. It encodes CATSRDLGSGKNTIYF. This chain connects TRBV15 to TRBJ1-3; D unresolved. The germline V gene encodes CDR1 LNHNV and CDR2 YYDKDF (reference sequence). The CDR3 is made up of 16 amino acids. V was cut by 0 bases and J by 7 bases, with 16 bases left in between.

This chain uses TRBV28 with TRBJ2-3, with D hard to call. Germline V lookup: CDR1 MDHEN, CDR2 SYDVKM. The germline V and J ends were trimmed by 4 bases and 2 bases, with 4 bases remaining between them. The CDR3 spans 12 residues. This chain's CDR3 is CASSSATDTQYF. The CDR3 coding sequence is TGTGCCAGCAGTTCCGCCACAGATACGCAGTATTTT.

The V and J genes are TRBV11-3 and TRBJ2-2; D is possibly TRBD2 (6 bases). Germline V gene data show CDR1 as SGHNT and CDR2 as YENEEA. The V end was cut by 5 bases, the J end by 2 bases, with 12 bases between. The CDR3 consists of 15 residues. CDR3 residues: CASSQLAPNTGELFF. Here the CDR3 DNA reads TGTGCCAGCAGCCAACTAGCACCTAACACCGGGGAGCTGTTTTTT.

This sequence joins TRBV9 and TRBJ1-4; unclear D gene. In germline, CDR1 is SGDLS, CDR2 YYNGEE. Trimming took 0 bases from V and 7 from J, leaving 10 bases between them. This CDR3 is 14 amino acids long. CDR3 loop: CASSVGTRTEKLFF. In nucleotides, the CDR3 is TGTGCCAGCAGCGTAGGAACAAGAACTGAAAAACTGTTTTTT.

The rearrangement links TRBV11-3 to TRBJ2-7; TRBD1 agrees at 8 bases. Germline V gene data show CDR1 as SGHNT and CDR2 as YENEEA. V lost 5 bases to trimming and J lost 6 bases; unmatched junction nucleotides: 9. The CDR3 totals 14 residues. CDR3 region: CASSQRTGLLEQYF. The CDR3 DNA is TGTGCCAGCAGCCAAAGGACAGGGCTCCTCGAGCAGTACTTC.

V gene TRBV19 combines with J gene TRBJ2-1; TRBD2 matches at 7 bases. The length of the CDR3 is 15 residues. J was trimmed by 0 bases and V by 5 bases; bases with no gene match: 4. CDR1 is LNHDA and CDR2 is SQIVND in the germline V gene (reference sequence). The CDR3 is CASSSTGGSYNEQFF. CDR3 in DNA: TGTGCCAGTAGTTCGACGGGAGGCTCCTACAATGAGCAGTTCTTC.

V and J are TRBV20-1 and TRBJ2-5; D remains ambiguous. Per the germline V gene, CDR1 is DFQATT and CDR2 is SNEGSKA (reference sequence). V lost 5 bases, J lost 6 bases, and 10 bases lay in between. The CDR3 is made up of 11 amino acids. The CDR3 DNA sequence: TGCAGTGCTCAACCTGAAAAGACCCAGTACTTC. Encoded protein: CSAQPEKTQYF.